This T cell receptor beta chain was identified in a study of T-cell reconstitution after alpha-beta-depleted transplantation in children. The CDR3 has 16 amino acids. With V trimmed by 4 bases and J by 4 bases, 6 bases remained unmatched. Germline values: CDR1 SGHRS, CDR2 YFSETQ. This clonotype was detected many times. Preparing the TCRbeta library involved the use of unique molecular identifiers. TCRdb processed the PCR reads anew with MiXCR; each CDR3 protein has one entry. Among fewer than 120,000 distinct CDR3 sequences, about a tenth were seen once, and the ten largest hold around 8.2%. The clonotype was recovered from a human donor who donated a stem cell graft to a child with acute lymphoblastic leukemia. The input for sequencing was PBMCs from the stem cell graft donor, taken from the stem cell graft. J is TRBJ2-1 and V is TRBV5-1, with 12 bases aligning to TRBD2. The CDR3 nucleotides are TGCGCCAGCAGCCCTCAAGGACTAGCGGGATACAATGAGCAGTTCTTC. This translates into CASSPQGLAGYNEQFF.